This TCR beta chain was retrieved from a study of blood T cell repertoires in COVID-19. About the research overall: Whether acute or convalescent, the COVID-19 samples came from the United States, Italy and Spain.

The CDR3 sequence is 14 residues long. Unmatched junction bases numbered 8, after V lost 5 bases and J lost 10 bases. Looked up from germline, CDR1 is SEHNR and CDR2 is FQNEAQ (reference sequence). In the authors' methods: Amplification from reference gene primers served as the basis for estimated nucleated cell counts. Assay used: immunoSEQ multiplex PCR; TCRdb lists only in-frame clones, some missing. V and J calls and clone size are given by that table; D and trimming were obtained from the DNA. The sample records about 220,000 clones, 65% to 90% being singletons. The sequenced sample was peripheral blood. This chain connects TRBV7-9 to TRBJ1-6; 7 nucleotides match TRBD1. The receptor's source is a man aged 50 to 59 with active or convalescent COVID-19. CDR3 amino acids: CASSDNTGVSPLHF. CDR3 DNA sequence: TGTGCCAGCAGCGACAATACAGGGGTATCACCCCTCCACTTT.